This note documents a single TCR beta chain sequence. Its antigen is unknown. Germline CDR1 SEHNR, CDR2 FQNEAQ (reference sequence). This CDR3 has 14 residues. V lost 4 bases to trimming and J lost 0 bases, with 9 bases between them. A roughly 130-subject validation cohort, separate from the 666-subject first cohort, supplied the donors. The sample originates from a study of cytomegalovirus exposure and HLA in healthy donors. Across the study: The approximately 110 validation repertoires used a platform that matched the one used for the approximately 690 first-cohort repertoires, as a later analysis reported. Study-level findings and limits: Under in vitro conditions, a few CMV-associated chains were confirmed as specific for CMV antigens.

Sequencing used immunoSEQ multiplex PCR; TCRdb keeps in-frame clones, though not all of them. The sample holds approximately 140,000 clones; 88% are singletons and the top ten take over 6.5%. The chain has TRBV7-9 and TRBJ1-1; D is ambiguous. The source is a woman in her late teens or twenties in good health and CMV-seropositive. Sequenced sample: PBMCs. The CDR3 coding sequence is TGTGCCAGCAGCTGGGGAGGCATGAACACTGAAGCTTTCTTT. It yields the protein CASSWGGMNTEAFF.